These T cell receptor beta chains were read from a single sample in a study of blood T cell repertoires in COVID-19. Produced via immunoSEQ multiplex PCR; TCRdb's table is partial and in-frame only. Of approximately 190,000 clones listed, 84% are singletons. Source material: peripheral blood. The receptor set was obtained from a woman in her seventies with active or convalescent COVID-19. CDR3s include the opening cysteine and the closing phenylalanine or tryptophan. Each record gives: J gene, V gene, D gene, clone size, CDR3 protein, CDR3 DNA. D genes are given only for firm matches. Clone size is not always given. Where it is, it says once, few, many or a class for expanded clones.

J: TRBJ2-2
V: TRBV5-4
D: .
size: .
CDR3: CASSQGAPPGELFF
DNA: TGTGCCAGCAGCCAAGGGGCTCCCCCCGGGGAGCTGTTTTTT

J: TRBJ2-3
V: TRBV24-1
D: TRBD2
size: .
CDR3: CATSDLSSGRDTQYF
DNA: TGTGCCACCAGTGATTTGAGTAGCGGGAGAGATACGCAGTATTTT

J: TRBJ2-1
V: TRBV6-5
D: TRBD1
size: .
CDR3: CASSYGRQGAGEQFF
DNA: TGTGCCAGCAGCTACGGTCGGCAGGGGGCGGGTGAGCAGTTCTTC

J: TRBJ1-1
V: TRBV28
D: .
size: .
CDR3: CASSSPSGGPEAFF
DNA: TGTGCCAGCAGTTCCCCCTCCGGGGGACCGGAAGCTTTCTTT

J: TRBJ2-2
V: TRBV5-1
D: .
size: .
CDR3: CASSPRQPAGTGELFF
DNA: TGCGCCAGCAGCCCCAGACAACCCGCGGGGACCGGGGAGCTGTTTTTT

J: TRBJ2-1
V: TRBV4-1
D: TRBD2
size: once
CDR3: CASSQDPGLAGRGEQFF
DNA: TGCGCCAGCAGCCAAGACCCGGGACTAGCGGGGCGGGGTGAGCAGTTCTTC

J: TRBJ2-3
V: TRBV3-1/TRBV3-2
D: .
size: .
CDR3: CASSQTGSSTDTQYF
DNA: TGTGCCAGCAGCCAAACAGGGAGTAGCACAGATACGCAGTATTTT

J: TRBJ2-1
V: TRBV27
D: TRBD1
size: .
CDR3: CASSVGQGAYNEQFF
DNA: TGTGCCAGCAGTGTAGGACAGGGGGCATACAATGAGCAGTTCTTC

J: TRBJ1-2
V: TRBV30
D: TRBD1
size: .
CDR3: CAWSVNRQGGGYTF
DNA: TGTGCCTGGAGTGTAAATCGACAGGGTGGTGGCTACACCTTC

J: TRBJ2-3
V: TRBV7-6
D: TRBD2
size: .
CDR3: CASSLGVAGGLTDTQYF
DNA: TGTGCCAGCAGCTTAGGTGTAGCGGGAGGGCTGACAGATACGCAGTATTTT

J: TRBJ2-7
V: TRBV28
D: TRBD2
size: few
CDR3: CASSPGTSYGYEQYF
DNA: TGTGCCAGCAGCCCAGGGACTAGTTACGGCTACGAGCAGTACTTC

J: TRBJ2-5
V: TRBV20-1
D: .
size: .
CDR3: CRNSGETQYF
DNA: TGCAGGAACTCAGGCGAGACCCAGTACTTC

J: TRBJ1-1
V: TRBV19
D: TRBD1
size: .
CDR3: CASSWDSLNTEAFF
DNA: TGTGCCAGTAGTTGGGACAGCCTTAACACTGAAGCTTTCTTT

J: TRBJ1-2
V: TRBV4-1
D: TRBD1
size: .
CDR3: CASSQEWTGGGYGYTF
DNA: TGCGCCAGCAGCCAAGAGTGGACAGGGGGCGGCTATGGCTACACCTTC

J: TRBJ1-2
V: TRBV28
D: TRBD1
size: .
CDR3: CASGGLGTVDSYGYTF
DNA: TGTGCCAGCGGGGGCCTAGGGACAGTGGATTCGTATGGCTACACCTTC

J: TRBJ2-2
V: TRBV5-1
D: .
size: .
CDR3: CASSLMTGNTGELFF
DNA: TGCGCCAGCAGCTTGATGACTGGAAACACCGGGGAGCTGTTTTTT

J: TRBJ1-1
V: TRBV7-3
D: TRBD1
size: once
CDR3: CASRQTGTNTEAFF
DNA: TGTGCCAGCAGGCAGACAGGGACGAACACTGAAGCTTTCTTT

J: TRBJ1-1
V: TRBV25-1
D: .
size: once
CDR3: CASSERYKNTEAFF
DNA: TGTGCCAGCAGTGAACGGTATAAGAACACTGAAGCTTTCTTT

J: TRBJ1-2
V: TRBV7-2
D: .
size: .
CDR3: CASSFGVYYGYTF
DNA: TGTGCCAGCAGCTTCGGTGTATACTATGGCTACACCTTC

J: TRBJ2-1
V: TRBV5-1
D: .
size: .
CDR3: CASSLAPGLYNEQFF
DNA: TGCGCCAGCAGCTTGGCACCGGGACTTTACAATGAGCAGTTCTTC

J: TRBJ2-3
V: TRBV7-9
D: TRBD2
size: .
CDR3: CASSTVAGGADTQYF
DNA: TGTGCCAGCAGCACCGTAGCGGGAGGGGCGGATACGCAGTATTTT

J: TRBJ1-4
V: TRBV28
D: TRBD1
size: .
CDR3: CASSSSDRAANEKLFF
DNA: TGTGCCAGCAGTTCGTCTGACAGGGCGGCTAATGAAAAACTGTTTTTT

J: TRBJ2-1
V: TRBV6-5
D: TRBD1
size: .
CDR3: CANRDGTGDYNEQFF
DNA: TGTGCCAATCGAGACGGGACAGGAGATTACAATGAGCAGTTCTTC

J: TRBJ2-7
V: TRBV5-4
D: TRBD1
size: once
CDR3: CASSLSSQGPSYEQYF
DNA: TGTGCCAGCAGCTTGTCATCACAGGGGCCTTCCTACGAGCAGTACTTC

J: TRBJ2-3
V: TRBV6-2/TRBV6-3
D: TRBD2
size: .
CDR3: CASSYQSGGGTDTQYF
DNA: TGTGCCAGCAGTTACCAGAGCGGGGGGGGCACAGATACGCAGTATTTT

J: TRBJ1-2
V: TRBV4-2
D: TRBD1
size: .
CDR3: CASSQDLTGEGYTF
DNA: TGTGCCAGCAGCCAAGACCTGACAGGGGAAGGCTACACCTTC

J: TRBJ2-7
V: TRBV5-4
D: TRBD2
size: .
CDR3: CASSQRGRLYEQYF
DNA: TGTGCCAGCAGTCAGCGGGGGAGACTCTACGAGCAGTACTTC

J: TRBJ2-5
V: TRBV5-1
D: .
size: .
CDR3: CASSSPQGLRERFGETQYF
DNA: TGCGCCAGCAGCTCACCTCAGGGGCTACGAGAACGTTTTGGAGAGACCCAGTACTTC

J: TRBJ2-7
V: TRBV18
D: .
size: .
CDR3: CASSPSRSAYGYEQYF
DNA: TGTGCCAGCTCACCGAGCCGGAGCGCGTACGGGTACGAGCAGTACTTC

J: TRBJ1-2
V: TRBV9
D: .
size: .
CDR3: CASSVTAGDGLAYGYTF
DNA: TGTGCCAGCAGCGTGACGGCAGGGGATGGCCTGGCATATGGCTACACCTTC

J: TRBJ2-3
V: TRBV5-1
D: .
size: .
CDR3: CASSFRLVTRDTQYF
DNA: TGCGCCAGCAGCTTCCGACTAGTCACACGAGATACGCAGTATTTT

J: TRBJ2-3
V: TRBV5-6
D: .
size: .
CDR3: CASSLIPPSRPDTQYF
DNA: TGTGCCAGCAGCTTGATCCCCCCGTCTCGTCCGGATACGCAGTATTTT